This T cell receptor (beta chain) was recovered during a study of blood T cell repertoires in COVID-19. In the study overall: Material from acute and convalescent COVID-19 was sourced from the United States, Italy and Spain. T cells, B-cell-depleted T cells, or PBMCs supplied cDNA or gDNA.

Per the original methods: Amplification of reference gene primers was used by the study to estimate nucleated cell counts. Sequencing was performed with immunoSEQ multiplex PCR; in TCRdb, only in-frame clones are kept and a portion is missing. The V and J calls and clone size are taken from that table; D and trimming were inferred from the DNA. The sample contains about 260,000 clones, around four fifths of which appear only once. CDR1 and CDR2 from the germline V gene are LNHDA and SQIVND (reference sequence). The CDR3 is 14 amino acids. Losses at the gene ends were 4 bases for V and 8 bases for J; bases not matched to a gene: 9. This clone was seen a single time.

This TCR came from a man between 60 and 75 years old with acute or convalescent COVID-19. The chain carries TRBV19 and TRBJ1-2, with 8 bases lining up with TRBD1. The specimen sequenced was peripheral blood. The CDR3 sequence: CASSTPRTGIGYTF. The CDR3 DNA is TGTGCCAGTAGTACCCCCCGGACAGGGATAGGCTACACCTTC.